This T cell receptor (beta chain) was found in a study of T cells after yellow fever vaccination. The study, taken as a whole, reports: The booster response re-showed most primary clones: around 96% CD4, around 90% CD8.

The CDR3 is 11 residues long. Germline CDR1 reads WSHSY; CDR2 reads SAAADI. V lost 8 bases to trimming and J lost 5 bases, with 9 bases between them. Comments on this clonotype: Its antigen is not known.

TCRdb ran MiXCR on the 5' RACE reads and lists one entry per CDR3 protein. Here the sample spans approximately 350,000 distinct CDR3 sequences, 11% being singletons. This receptor was identified in a man between 18 and 35 years old who received the YFV17D yellow fever vaccine. The chain couples TRBV10-2 to TRBJ1-2; no definite D call. The sequencing used PBMCs, collected on the day of the first yellow fever vaccination. The CDR3 reads CASESRYGYTF. In DNA, the CDR3 is TGCGCCAGCGAAAGCAGATATGGCTACACCTTC.